Included here is one T cell receptor beta chain sequence, with context. Its antigen is not known. The J segment lost 5 bases and the V segment lost 7 bases, leaving 14 bases of the junction unmatched. The CDR3 contains 16 residues. The data were obtained in a study of identical twins. Study-level findings and limits: For monozygotic twins, models underestimated out-of-frame TCR alpha sharing. High-abundance cord blood beta clonotypes had fewer insertions; memory repertoires showed none.

TCRdb re-analysed the 5' RACE reads in MiXCR, keeping a single row per CDR3 protein. Here the sample spans approximately 530,000 distinct CDR3 sequences, about a fifth being singletons. These data were also reused for a study on yellow fever vaccine responses in identical twins.

This TCR came from a woman under 30 in good health. The chain links TRBV12-3 or TRBV12-4 to TRBJ2-4, with 7 bases lining up with TRBD2. Sample: CD4+ T cells sorted from blood. CDR3 loop: CASTRNHLGLENIQYF. Written as DNA, the CDR3 is TGTGCCAGCACAAGAAACCACCTAGGACTAGAAAACATTCAGTACTTC.